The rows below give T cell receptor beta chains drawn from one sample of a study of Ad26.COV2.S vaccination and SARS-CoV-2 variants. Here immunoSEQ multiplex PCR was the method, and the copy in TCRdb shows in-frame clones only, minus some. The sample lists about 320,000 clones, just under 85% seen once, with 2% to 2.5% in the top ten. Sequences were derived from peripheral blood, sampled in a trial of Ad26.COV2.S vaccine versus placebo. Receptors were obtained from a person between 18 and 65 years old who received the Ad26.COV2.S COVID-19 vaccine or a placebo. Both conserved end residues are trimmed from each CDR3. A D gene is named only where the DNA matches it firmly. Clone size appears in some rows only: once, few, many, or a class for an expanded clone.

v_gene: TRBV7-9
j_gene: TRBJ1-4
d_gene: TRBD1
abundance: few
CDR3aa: ASSQGQNEKLF

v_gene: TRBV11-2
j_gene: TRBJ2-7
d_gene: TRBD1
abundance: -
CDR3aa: ASSLDLQGGVYEQY

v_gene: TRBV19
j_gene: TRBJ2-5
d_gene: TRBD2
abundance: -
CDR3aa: ASSIGTRETQY

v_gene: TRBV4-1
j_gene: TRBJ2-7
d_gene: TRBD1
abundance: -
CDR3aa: ASSHRQGYEQY

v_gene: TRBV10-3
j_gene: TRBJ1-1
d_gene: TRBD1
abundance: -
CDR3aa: AISLKGTESEAF

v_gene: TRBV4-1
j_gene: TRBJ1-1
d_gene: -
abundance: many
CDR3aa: ASSQPMRDTKAF

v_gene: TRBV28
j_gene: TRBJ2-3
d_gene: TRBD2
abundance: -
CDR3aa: ASSLALAGAGTQY

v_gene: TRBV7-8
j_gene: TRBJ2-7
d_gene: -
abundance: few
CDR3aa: ASSLGGTPHYEQY

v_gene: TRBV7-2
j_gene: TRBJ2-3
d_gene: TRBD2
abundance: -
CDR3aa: ASSLVGGAGDTQY

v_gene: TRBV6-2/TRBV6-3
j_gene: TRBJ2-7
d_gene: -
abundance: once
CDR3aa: ASSHRSVEQY

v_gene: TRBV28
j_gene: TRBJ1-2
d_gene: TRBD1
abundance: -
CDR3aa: ASSWGQDYGYT

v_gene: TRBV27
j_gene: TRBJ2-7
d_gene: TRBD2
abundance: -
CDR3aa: ASSSDTPGLPYEQY

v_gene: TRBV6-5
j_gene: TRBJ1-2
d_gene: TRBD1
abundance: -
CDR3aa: ASRGQGRPNGYT

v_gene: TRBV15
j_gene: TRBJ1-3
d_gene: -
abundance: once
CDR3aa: ATSKRDNGGNTIY

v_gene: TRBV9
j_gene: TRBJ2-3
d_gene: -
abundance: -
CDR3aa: ASSVHPDTQY

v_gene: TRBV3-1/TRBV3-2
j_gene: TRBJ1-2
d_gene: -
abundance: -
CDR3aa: ASSQERYGYT

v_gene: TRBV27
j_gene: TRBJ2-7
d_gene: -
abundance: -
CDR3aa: ASRASDSYEQY

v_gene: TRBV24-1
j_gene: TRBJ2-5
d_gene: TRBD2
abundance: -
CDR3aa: ATSDYPASGGETQY

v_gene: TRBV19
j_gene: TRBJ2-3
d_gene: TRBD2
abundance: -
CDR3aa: ASSISPSGGADTQY

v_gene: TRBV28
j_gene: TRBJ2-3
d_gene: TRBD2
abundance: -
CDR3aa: ATVGTSGSDTQY

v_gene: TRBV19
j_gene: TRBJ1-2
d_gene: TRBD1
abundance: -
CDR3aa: ASSIRGSDGYT

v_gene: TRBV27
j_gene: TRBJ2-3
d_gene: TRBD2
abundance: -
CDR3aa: ASSLLGGRDTQY

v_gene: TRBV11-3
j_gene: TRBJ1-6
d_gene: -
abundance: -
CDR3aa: ASSRGEYNSPLH

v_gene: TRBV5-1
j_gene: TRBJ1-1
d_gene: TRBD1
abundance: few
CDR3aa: ASSLTGVRDTEAF

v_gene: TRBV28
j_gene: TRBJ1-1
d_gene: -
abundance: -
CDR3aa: ASSFIGYTEAF

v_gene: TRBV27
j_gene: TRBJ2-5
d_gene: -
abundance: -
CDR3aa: ASSRVWTDNPTSQETQY

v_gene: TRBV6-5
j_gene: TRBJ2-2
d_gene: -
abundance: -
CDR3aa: ASIRNTGELF

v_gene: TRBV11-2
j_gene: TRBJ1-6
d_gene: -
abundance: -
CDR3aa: ASSLFYRTVNSPLH

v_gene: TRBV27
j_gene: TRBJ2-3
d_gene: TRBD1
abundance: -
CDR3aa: ASTTRMDREDTQY

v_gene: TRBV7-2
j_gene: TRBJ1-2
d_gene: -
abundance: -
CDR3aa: ASRHDRLALPGRGYT

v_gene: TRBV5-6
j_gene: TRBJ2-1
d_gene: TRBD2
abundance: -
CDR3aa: ASSFVLSAGGSLYNEQF

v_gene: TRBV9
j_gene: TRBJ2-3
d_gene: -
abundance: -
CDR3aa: ASSVGVLYTDTQY

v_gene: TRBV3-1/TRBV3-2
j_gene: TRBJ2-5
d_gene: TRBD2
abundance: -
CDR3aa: ASSPSGAETQY

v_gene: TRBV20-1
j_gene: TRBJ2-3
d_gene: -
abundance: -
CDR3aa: SAFHGDTQY

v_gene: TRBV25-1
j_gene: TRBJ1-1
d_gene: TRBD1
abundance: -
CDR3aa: ASSERTGVGNTEAF

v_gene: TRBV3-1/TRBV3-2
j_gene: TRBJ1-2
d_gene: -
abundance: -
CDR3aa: ASSQDKAGLNYGYT

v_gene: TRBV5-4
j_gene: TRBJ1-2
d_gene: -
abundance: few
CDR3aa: ASSLSRGRYGYT

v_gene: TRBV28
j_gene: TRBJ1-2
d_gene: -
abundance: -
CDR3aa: ASSSHALPGHKDGYT

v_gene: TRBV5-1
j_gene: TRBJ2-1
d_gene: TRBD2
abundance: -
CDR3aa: ASSDSGGAFYNEQF

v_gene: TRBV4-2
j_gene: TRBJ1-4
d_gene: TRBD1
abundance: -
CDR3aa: ASRLRTGGVVKLF

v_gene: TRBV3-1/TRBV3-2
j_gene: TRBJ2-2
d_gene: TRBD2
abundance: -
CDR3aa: ASSQALAGANTGELF

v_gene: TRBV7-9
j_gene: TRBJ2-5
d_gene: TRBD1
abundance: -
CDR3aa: ASRSGGWETQY

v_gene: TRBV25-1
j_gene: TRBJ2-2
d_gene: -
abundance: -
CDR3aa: ASSVFPGELF

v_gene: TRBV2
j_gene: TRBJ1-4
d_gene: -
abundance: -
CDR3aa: ASRPGLNEKLF

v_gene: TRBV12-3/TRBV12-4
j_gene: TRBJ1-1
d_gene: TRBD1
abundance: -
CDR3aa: ASRPYRGEAF

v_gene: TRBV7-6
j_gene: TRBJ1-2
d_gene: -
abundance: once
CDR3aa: ASSRSPENYGYT

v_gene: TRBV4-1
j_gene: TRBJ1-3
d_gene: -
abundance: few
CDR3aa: ASSQGGLGVSGNTIY

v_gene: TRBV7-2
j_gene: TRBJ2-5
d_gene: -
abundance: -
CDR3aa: ASSLEGAGQETQY

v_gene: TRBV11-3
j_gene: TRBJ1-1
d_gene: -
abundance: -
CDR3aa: ASSSGARNTEAF

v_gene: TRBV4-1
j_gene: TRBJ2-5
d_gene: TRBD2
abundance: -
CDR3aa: ASSQVVGEGLETQY

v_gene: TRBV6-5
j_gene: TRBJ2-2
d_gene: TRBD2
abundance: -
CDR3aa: ASSYSFLAGEELF

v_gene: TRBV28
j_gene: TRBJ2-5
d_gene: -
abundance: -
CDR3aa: ASGVAETQY